This entry lists 27 T cell receptor beta chains sequenced from one sample in a study of T cell responses to AZD1222 COVID-19 vaccine. The data were produced by immunoSEQ multiplex PCR, yet TCRdb's version contains in-frame clones alone and is incomplete. This table holds roughly 190,000 clones, 90% to 95% found once. The sample in question was peripheral blood, obtained 28 days after the second AZD1222 dose. Receptor source: an adult who received the AZD1222 COVID-19 vaccine.

V usage is TRBV15 and J usage is TRBJ2-5, with 11 positions matching TRBD1. The CDR3 length is 16 residues. CDR1 is LNHNV, CDR2 YYDKDF, per germline (reference sequence). V was pared by 2 bases and J by 5 bases, with 7 bases of the junction left unmatched. This CDR3 is CATSRYGQGARETQYF. For the CDR3, the DNA is TGTGCCACCAGCAGATATGGACAGGGGGCGAGGGAGACCCAGTACTTC. The complete variable domain, with remaining parts taken from reference TRBV15 and TRBJ2-5, reads DAMVIQNPRYQVTQFGKPVTLSCSQTLNHNVMYWYQQKSSQAPKLLFHYYDKDFNNEADTPDNFQSRRPNTSFCFLDIRSPGLGDTAMYLCATSRYGQGARETQYFGPGTRLLVL.

The chain recombines TRBV19 with TRBJ1-1; the D is unclear. The CDR3 spans 16 residues. Germline lookup yields CDR1 LNHDA and CDR2 SQIVND (reference sequence). The V gene lost 3 bases and the J gene lost 4 bases, with 18 bases spanning the gap. The CDR3 DNA follows: TGTGCCAGTAGTATGCGTGACGGCACGGCGGCCACTGAAGCTTTCTTT. Translating it yields CASSMRDGTAATEAFF.

The chain joins TRBV24-1 to TRBJ1-2; the D is unclear. The CDR3 has 16 residues. The germline V gene encodes CDR1 KGHDR and CDR2 SFDVKD. Trimming took 5 bases from V and 5 from J, leaving 20 bases between them. CDR3 protein: CATSGPEGAKNYGYTF. CDR3 sequence (DNA): TGTGCCACCAGTGGGCCCGAGGGCGCTAAAAATTATGGCTACACCTTC.

As concerns this clone: Other DNA sequences in the same sample also yield this CDR3. V and J are TRBV28 and TRBJ1-5; perhaps TRBD1 as D (5 bases). Trimming removed 2 bases from V and 6 bases from J, with 11 bases in between. The CDR3 is 14 amino acids. Germline V gene lookup returns CDR1 MDHEN and CDR2 SYDVKM. For the CDR3, the DNA is TGTGCCAGCAGTTTAGGGGGTAGCGGTCAGCCCCAGCATTTT. It specifies CASSLGGSGQPQHF.

In this sample, this clone turned up once. This chain uses TRBV19 with TRBJ2-7; 12 positions agree with TRBD1. Per germline, CDR1 LNHDA and CDR2 SQIVND (reference sequence). This CDR3 spans 14 amino acids. V gave up 6 bases and J gave up 7 bases; unmatched junction bases: 7. In DNA form, the CDR3 reads TGTGCCAGTAGATCCGGGACAGGGGGCCGGGAGCAGTACTTC. Amino acids: CASRSGTGGREQYF.

This clone was counted once. This chain uses TRBV29-1 with TRBJ2-3, with TRBD1 matching over 10 bases. The germline V gene encodes CDR1 SQVTM and CDR2 ANQGSEA. The CDR3 has 15 residues. The J segment lost 4 bases and the V segment lost 4 bases, leaving 8 bases of the junction unmatched. The CDR3 sequence: CSVVGTGDVSDTQYF. As DNA, the CDR3 is TGCAGCGTTGTGGGGACAGGGGACGTCTCAGATACGCAGTATTTT.

The rearrangement joins TRBV4-2 to TRBJ2-3; weak D call: TRBD2 (6 bases). Germline CDR1 reads LGHNA; CDR2 reads YNFKEQ. The CDR3 spans 13 residues. Trimming stripped 4 bases from V and 4 bases from J, with 9 bases between. For the CDR3, the DNA is TGTGCCAGCAGCCCGAGACTAGCAGATACGCAGTATTTT. Encoded protein: CASSPRLADTQYF.

The chain combines TRBV5-5 with TRBJ2-7, with 9 bases matching TRBD2. The V and J ends lost 2 bases and 3 bases, in that order; junction bases with no gene match: 6. The CDR3 contains 15 residues. Germline loops: CDR1 SGHKS, CDR2 YYEKEE (reference sequence). DNA of the CDR3: TGTGCCAGCAGCTTCGGTAGCGGGGGAGTCTACGAGCAGTACTTC. Its protein is CASSFGSGGVYEQYF.

CDR3 loop: CASSDDRDPQPQHF. The CDR3 DNA follows: TGTGCCAGCAGCGACGACAGGGACCCTCAGCCCCAGCATTTT. The gene calls are TRBV7-9 and TRBJ1-5; 7 bases are a match to TRBD1. The CDR3 extends over 14 amino acids. The germline gives CDR1 SEHNR, CDR2 FQNEAQ (reference sequence). The ends lost 5 bases at V and 6 bases at J; junction bases unmatched: 7.

The V and J genes are TRBV7-3 and TRBJ2-3; 9 positions match TRBD1. With V trimmed by 3 bases and J by 6 bases, 7 bases remained unmatched. Looked up from germline, CDR1 is SGHTA and CDR2 is FQGTGA. The CDR3 is made up of 15 amino acids. CDR3 sequence (DNA): TGTGCCAGCAGCTTGGGACAGGGAGGATGGGATACGCAGTATTTT. Translating gives CASSLGQGGWDTQYF.

The sample holds a few counts of this clone. The rearrangement joins TRBV2 to TRBJ1-2; no reliable D call. The CDR3 is made up of 13 amino acids. V was shortened by 6 bases and J by 0 bases, with 8 bases between the two germline ends. CDR1 is SNHLY and CDR2 is FYNNEI in the germline V gene. Here the CDR3 reads CASRAAPNYGYTF. The CDR3 DNA sequence: TGTGCCAGCAGGGCAGCCCCTAACTATGGCTACACCTTC.

The chain combines TRBV19 with TRBJ2-5; D gene uncertain. V was cut by 4 bases and J by 0 bases, with 18 bases left in between. This CDR3 spans 17 amino acids. The V gene's germline CDR1 is LNHDA and CDR2 SQIVND (reference sequence). CDR3 coding DNA: TGTGCCAGTAGTACCCGATCGAAGACTGCCTACCAAGAGACCCAGTACTTC. It specifies CASSTRSKTAYQETQYF.

The V gene is TRBV6-5, the J gene TRBJ1-2, with D maybe TRBD1 (6 bases). The CDR3 is made up of 14 amino acids. Germline CDR1 reads MNHEY; CDR2 reads SVGAGI. Trimming cost V 6 bases and J 1 base, with 12 bases left between them. As DNA, the CDR3 is TGTGCCAGCAGGCCGACAGGCGGTAACTATGGCTACACCTTC. Its protein is CASRPTGGNYGYTF.

This rearrangement joins TRBV4-3 to TRBJ1-5; TRBD1 might be the D (5 bases). The CDR3 has 15 residues. V dropped 1 base and J dropped 6 bases, with 13 bases sitting between them. Looked up from germline, CDR1 is LGHNA and CDR2 is YSLEER. Written as DNA, the CDR3 is TGCGCCAGCAGCCAAGCTGCGGGGCAGCGTCAGCCCCAGCATTTT. It codes for CASSQAAGQRQPQHF.

This chain uses TRBV7-8 with TRBJ1-5; 7 positions match TRBD1. Germline loops: CDR1 SGHVS, CDR2 FQNEAQ. CDR3 length: 15 residues. Trimming removed 7 bases from V and 2 bases from J; junction bases left unmatched: 8. The CDR3 loop is CASNENRGGNQPQHF. DNA for the CDR3: TGTGCCAGCAACGAGAACAGGGGTGGCAATCAGCCCCAGCATTTT.

The chain has TRBV28 and TRBJ1-2; D perhaps matches TRBD1 (5 bases). This CDR3 is built from 12 residues. From germline, CDR1 is MDHEN and CDR2 SYDVKM. The ends were cut back, 4 bases at V and 4 bases at J, with 7 bases in the middle. The CDR3 sequence is CASSWDRYGYTF. DNA of the CDR3: TGTGCCAGCAGTTGGGACCGCTATGGCTACACCTTC.

The V call is TRBV3-1 (or the pseudogene TRBV3-2), the J call TRBJ2-1; 9 bases line up with TRBD2. CDR1 is LGHDT and CDR2 is YNNKEL in the germline V gene (reference sequence). V trimming: 6 bases; J trimming: 1 base; junction bases outside the gene matches: 1. The CDR3 length is 14 residues. CDR3 sequence: CASSLAGSYNEQFF. The DNA of the CDR3 is TGTGCCAGCAGTCTAGCGGGATCCTACAATGAGCAGTTCTTC.

V is TRBV3-1 (or the pseudogene TRBV3-2) and J is TRBJ1-3, with D maybe TRBD1 (6 bases). The CDR3 is 15 amino acids. From germline, CDR1 is LGHDT and CDR2 YNNKEL (reference sequence). The V gene lost 1 base and the J gene lost 3 bases, with 10 bases spanning the gap. The CDR3 coding sequence is TGTGCCAGCAGCCAAGCAAACAGGGTTGGAAACACCATATATTTT. Residues: CASSQANRVGNTIYF.

The chain uses TRBV5-6 and TRBJ2-7, with 7 bases matching TRBD1. Trimming removed 3 bases from V and 0 bases from J; junction bases left unmatched: 3. Per the germline V gene, CDR1 is SGHDT and CDR2 is YYEEEE. The CDR3 runs to 14 residues. CDR3 nucleotide sequence: TGTGCCAGCAGCTGGGACAGCCGCTCCTACGAGCAGTACTTC. Encoded protein: CASSWDSRSYEQYF.

This clone appeared a single time. The genes are TRBV30 and TRBJ2-7; unclear D gene. The CDR3 runs 14 residues. Deletions cut 1 base from V and 3 bases from J, with 13 bases between. Germline V gene data show CDR1 as GTSNPN and CDR2 as SVGIG (reference sequence). CDR3 nucleotide sequence: TGTGCCTGGAGTGAAACTACCACCGGCTACGAGCAGTACTTC. As protein: CAWSETTTGYEQYF. The complete variable domain, with remaining parts taken from reference TRBV30 and TRBJ2-7, reads SQTIHQWPATLVQPVGSPLSLECTVEGTSNPNLYWYRQAAGRGLQLLFYSVGIGQISSEVPQNLSASRPQDRQFILSSKKLLLSDSGFYLCAWSETTTGYEQYFGPGTRLTVT.

The chain links TRBV10-1 to TRBJ2-3; 9 bases map to TRBD1. Per germline, CDR1 WNHNN and CDR2 SYGVQD (reference sequence). J lost 3 bases, V lost 10 bases, and 8 bases had no gene match. The CDR3 runs to 14 residues. The CDR3 protein is CATQGTGYTDTQYF. In DNA, the CDR3 is TGCGCCACCCAGGGGACAGGGTATACAGATACGCAGTATTTT.

The chain is built from TRBV2 and TRBJ1-1; a possible D gene is TRBD1 (5 bases). V lost 4 bases and J lost 4, with 13 bases in between. The germline V gene encodes CDR1 SNHLY and CDR2 FYNNEI. This CDR3 spans 14 amino acids. This CDR3 is CASSVGGFVTEAFF. The CDR3 region has the DNA TGTGCCAGCAGTGTGGGGGGGTTCGTCACTGAAGCTTTCTTT.

This chain connects TRBV11-3 to TRBJ2-2, with no clear D. This CDR3 contains 13 residues. V gave up 3 bases and J gave up 6 bases, with 8 bases separating them. Looked up from germline, CDR1 is SGHNT and CDR2 is YENEEA. The CDR3 spells CASSFTKAGELFF. For the CDR3, the DNA is TGTGCCAGCAGCTTTACGAAGGCCGGGGAGCTGTTTTTT. The full variable domain, completed using reference TRBV11-3 and TRBJ2-2, is EAGVVQSPRYKIIEKKQPVAFWCNPISGHNTLYWYLQNLGQGPELLIRYENEEAVDDSQLPKDRFSAERLKGVDSTLKIQPAELGDSAVYLCASSFTKAGELFFGEGSRLTVL.

This chain links TRBV7-9 with TRBJ2-5; a weak D match, TRBD1 (6 bases). The CDR3 loop spans 15 amino acids. From germline, CDR1 is SEHNR and CDR2 FQNEAQ (reference sequence). Trimming pared 5 bases from V and 4 bases from J, leaving 17 bases between. The chain's CDR3 is CASSPPVGGAETQYF. CDR3 bases: TGTGCCAGCAGCCCCCCCGTTGGGGGCGCAGAGACCCAGTACTTC.

Written as DNA, the CDR3 is TGTGCCAGTAGTTACAGCGGGAGGGTTAATGAGCAGTTCTTC. This translates into CASSYSGRVNEQFF. The chain links TRBV19 to TRBJ2-1; 10 positions match TRBD2. The CDR3 extends over 14 amino acids. CDR1 and CDR2 from the germline V gene are LNHDA and SQIVND (reference sequence). V dropped 5 bases and J dropped 7; count of bases not matched to a gene: 5.

In its sample, this clone was seen once. The chain links TRBV15 to TRBJ2-7, with 8 bases that match TRBD2. CDR3 length: 14 residues. Germline assignment: CDR1 LNHNV and CDR2 YYDKDF (reference sequence). The ends lost 0 bases at V and 6 bases at J; junction bases unmatched: 4. This chain's CDR3 is CATSRDRGGREQYF. CDR3 bases: TGTGCCACCAGCAGAGATCGGGGGGGTCGCGAGCAGTACTTC.

The chain joins TRBV20-1 to TRBJ2-3; D is possibly TRBD2 (5 bases). The CDR3 has 11 amino acids. V was cut by 6 bases and J by 5 bases, with 9 bases left in between. The germline CDR1 and CDR2 sequences are DFQATT and SNEGSKA (reference sequence). In nucleotides, the CDR3 is TGCAGTGCCCCTCGGGGAGATACGCAGTATTTT. Its protein is CSAPRGDTQYF.